The 3 T cell receptor beta chains listed next were all sequenced from one sample in a study of blood T cells in healthy people across ages (dated by TCRdb to about 2015). Library preparation used 5' RACE. Sequencing was carried out with an Illumina HiSeq 2500. A second PCR of roughly 7 to 11 cycles was run with a J-beta primer mix and a sample-barcoded 5' primer. TCRdb's own reprocessing of the public reads used fastp at Q25 and MiXCR and kept productive beta chains. When rows share a CDR3 protein, they turn into one entry using the most common DNA and genes. Within this sample are around 1.7 million distinct CDR3 sequences, with roughly 30% of them counted one time only. The ten biggest clones cover 6.5% to 8.5% of the sample. Input material: blood. The source of these receptors is a woman aged 25 to 39 in good health.

This clonotype was seen ten or more times. The V gene is TRBV4-1, the J gene TRBJ2-5, with TRBD2 identical over 7 bases. The CDR3 loop spans 16 amino acids. The junction had 12 bases not matched to a gene; V was cut back by 3 bases and J by 5 bases. CDR1 is MGHRA, CDR2 YSYEKL, per germline. As DNA, the CDR3 is TGCGCCAGCAGCCAGGGTCCTACTAGCGACGCGGAGACCCAGTACTTC. Translation gives CASSQGPTSDAETQYF.

This chain joins TRBV29-1 and TRBJ2-5; 14 bases are shared with TRBD2. The CDR3 is made up of 19 amino acids. Trimming removed 6 bases from V and 2 bases from J; junction bases left unmatched: 17. Germline V gene lookup returns CDR1 SQVTM and CDR2 ANQGSEA. CDR3 DNA sequence: TGCAGCGTCATTAAAGGGACTAGCGGGAGAGTGTTGGGACAAGAGACCCAGTACTTC. This translates into CSVIKGTSGRVLGQETQYF.

This clonotype was picked up a small number of times. Here the CDR3 DNA reads TGTGCCAGCAGCTTAAAAGCCCCAGGGGTCGGCGGCACAGATACGCAGTATTTT. This sequence encodes CASSLKAPGVGGTDTQYF. V is TRBV7-3 and J is TRBJ2-3; tentatively, D is TRBD1 (6 bases). Germline V CDR1 and CDR2: SGHTA, FQGTGA. The V end lost 1 base, the J end lost 1 base, and 18 bases lay between the germline ends. The CDR3 spans 18 residues.